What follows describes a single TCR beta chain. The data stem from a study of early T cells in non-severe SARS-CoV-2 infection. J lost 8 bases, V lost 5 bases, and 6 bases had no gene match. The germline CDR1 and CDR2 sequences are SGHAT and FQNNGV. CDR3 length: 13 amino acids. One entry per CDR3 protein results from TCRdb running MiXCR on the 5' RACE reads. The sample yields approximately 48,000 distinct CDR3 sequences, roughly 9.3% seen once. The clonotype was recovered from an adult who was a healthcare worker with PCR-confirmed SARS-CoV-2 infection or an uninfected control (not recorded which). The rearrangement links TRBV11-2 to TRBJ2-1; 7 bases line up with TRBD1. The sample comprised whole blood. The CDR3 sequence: CASSIDRAHEQFF. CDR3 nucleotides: TGTGCCAGCAGCATCGACAGGGCCCATGAGCAGTTCTTC.